Listed below are T cell receptor beta chains from one sample, sequenced in a study of cytomegalovirus exposure and HLA in healthy donors. Using immunoSEQ multiplex PCR, the repertoire was profiled, and TCRdb retains in-frame clones only, with some absent. Counted here are roughly 330,000 clones, about 90% occurring once; the ten biggest clones make up 0.95% to 1.5%. The specimen sequenced was PBMCs. The receptors here all came from a woman between 25 and 40 years old in good health and CMV-seropositive. Both conserved end residues are part of each CDR3. The D gene is left open where the match is weak. The size field is filled for only some rows; it gives once, few, many or a size class.

>NA|TRBV30|12|NA|TRBJ2-2
CAWAQGTGELFF
TGTGCCTGGGCACAGGGAACCGGGGAGCTGTTTTTT
>NA|TRBV7-2|16|NA|TRBJ1-3
CASSSVGGQSGNTIYF
TGTGCCAGCAGCTCGGTCGGAGGTCAGTCTGGAAACACCATATATTTT
>NA|TRBV11-1|15|NA|TRBJ2-3
CASSPPIPQGDTQYF
TGTGCCAGCAGCCCCCCCATACCCCAAGGAGATACGCAGTATTTT
>TRBD2|TRBV5-1|16|NA|TRBJ2-1
CASSLGLAGGINEQFF
TGCGCCAGCAGCTTGGGGCTAGCGGGAGGGATAAATGAGCAGTTCTTC
>NA|TRBV27|12|NA|TRBJ2-5
CASSRPKETQYF
TGTGCCAGCAGTCGGCCTAAAGAGACCCAGTACTTC
>NA|TRBV6-1|14|once|TRBJ1-1
CASRPRGGNTEAFF
TGTGCCAGCAGGCCTCGCGGGGGCAACACTGAAGCTTTCTTT
>NA|TRBV30|14|NA|TRBJ2-1
CAWGRKQTYNEQFF
TGTGCCTGGGGGCGCAAACAAACCTACAATGAGCAGTTCTTC
>NA|TRBV9|12|once|TRBJ2-1
CASSENEREQFF
TGTGCCAGCAGCGAAAACGAGAGAGAGCAGTTCTTC
>TRBD1|TRBV7-8|14|NA|TRBJ1-5
CASSLGDRNQPQHF
TGTGCCAGCAGCTTAGGGGACAGGAATCAGCCCCAGCATTTT
>TRBD1|TRBV27|17|NA|TRBJ2-7
CASSQAWTGRKSYEQYF
TGTGCCAGCAGTCAAGCCTGGACAGGCAGGAAATCCTACGAGCAGTACTTC
>TRBD1|TRBV7-3|13|NA|TRBJ1-1
CASSRGQGGEAFF
TGTGCCAGCAGCCGTGGACAGGGCGGTGAAGCTTTCTTT
>NA|TRBV7-9|14|few|TRBJ1-1
CASSSRYEGTEAFF
TGTGCCAGCAGCTCCAGATATGAGGGGACTGAAGCTTTCTTT
>NA|TRBV11-3|14|NA|TRBJ2-7
CASSLIGRGDEQYF
TGTGCCAGCAGCTTAATCGGCAGGGGAGACGAGCAGTACTTC
>TRBD2|TRBV5-1|16|once|TRBJ2-2
CASSLVTSGSTGELFF
TGCGCCAGCAGCTTGGTGACTAGCGGCTCCACCGGGGAGCTGTTTTTT
>NA|TRBV2|16|NA|TRBJ1-2
CASSDGVQGVGYGYTF
TGTGCCAGCAGCGACGGGGTACAGGGAGTTGGCTATGGCTACACCTTC
>NA|TRBV10-3|14|NA|TRBJ1-1
CAISEGRRNTEAFF
TGTGCCATCAGCGAGGGTAGGCGGAACACTGAAGCTTTCTTT
>TRBD1|TRBV5-4|14|NA|TRBJ2-7
CASSFDNRGYEQYF
TGTGCCAGCAGCTTCGACAACAGGGGTTACGAGCAGTACTTC
>TRBD1|TRBV27|14|NA|TRBJ1-2
CASSMDRVGDGYTF
TGTGCCAGCAGTATGGACAGGGTTGGTGATGGCTACACCTTC
>NA|TRBV27|16|NA|TRBJ2-7
CASSVRGLGYYYEQYF
TGTGCCAGCAGTGTCCGAGGGCTTGGCTACTACTACGAGCAGTACTTC
>NA|TRBV27|13|NA|TRBJ2-7
CASSLAGYHEQYF
TGTGCCAGCAGTTTGGCGGGATACCACGAGCAGTACTTC
>TRBD2|TRBV19|14|NA|TRBJ2-1
CASMVSSGSNEQFF
TGTGCCAGTATGGTGTCTAGCGGGAGCAATGAGCAGTTCTTC
>NA|TRBV15|14|NA|TRBJ2-5
CATSTTPGGETQYF
TGTGCCACCAGCACCACCCCAGGCGGAGAGACCCAGTACTTC
>TRBD1|TRBV2|16|NA|TRBJ1-3
CASSLKGQASGNTIYF
TGTGCCAGCAGCTTGAAAGGACAGGCGTCAGGAAACACCATATATTTT
>TRBD1|TRBV5-1|16|NA|TRBJ1-2
CASSLEGQGPNYGYTF
TGCGCCAGCAGCTTGGAGGGACAGGGACCGAACTATGGCTACACCTTC
>NA|TRBV27|13|NA|TRBJ2-7
CASSLVGDHEQYF
TGTGCCAGCAGTTTGGTTGGTGACCACGAGCAGTACTTC
>NA|TRBV27|13|NA|TRBJ1-5
CASGQYSNQPQHF
TGTGCCAGCGGACAGTATAGCAATCAGCCCCAGCATTTT
>TRBD2|TRBV2|15|NA|TRBJ2-3
CASSPAGDHTDTQYF
TGTGCCAGCAGTCCAGCGGGGGACCACACAGATACGCAGTATTTT
>NA|TRBV7-2|13|NA|TRBJ2-7
CASSLATSYEQYF
TGTGCCAGCAGCTTAGCGACGAGTTACGAGCAGTACTTC
>TRBD2|TRBV19|14|NA|TRBJ2-7
CASSMAGGSYEQYF
TGTGCCAGTAGTATGGCGGGGGGTTCCTACGAGCAGTACTTC
>NA|TRBV30|11|NA|TRBJ2-7
CAWRTPYEQYF
TGTGCCTGGAGAACGCCCTACGAGCAGTACTTC
>TRBD1|TRBV7-9|15|NA|TRBJ2-5
CASSRRQGAPETQYF
TGTGCCAGCAGCCGCCGACAGGGGGCCCCAGAGACCCAGTACTTC
>NA|TRBV2|14|NA|TRBJ2-7
CASRENGGSGEQYF
TGTGCCAGCAGGGAAAATGGGGGTTCGGGCGAGCAGTACTTC
>TRBD1|TRBV6-4|14|NA|TRBJ1-5
CASSQDRGIQPQHF
TGTGCCAGCAGTCAGGACAGGGGGATTCAGCCCCAGCATTTT